This entry concerns a single T cell receptor (beta chain). This clone was found once. Its cognate antigen has yet to be identified. No much larger clonotype is one base removed from it; base qualities were not supplied. Library method: the immunoSEQ multiplex PCR assay. The multiplex PCR relied on a mix of 60 forward primers for TCR Vbeta segments and 13 reverse primers for TCR Jbeta segments. The CDR3 region of rearranged TCR beta genes was amplified from genomic DNA by a multiplex PCR assay. The amplified TCR beta libraries were sequenced on the Illumina HiSeq System as 87-base-pair reads. Per the original workflow: Across the 600 to 700 repertoires, a later analysis counted roughly 84 million unique TCR beta chains, around 11 million of which were shared by at least two donors. To remove PCR and sequencing errors, raw reads were error-corrected and collapsed into unique sequences using a nearest-neighbor algorithm that merged closely related sequences. V, D and J gene segments were assigned by aligning CDR3 sequences to IMGT reference sequences. For a sequence to be retained, at least a six-nucleotide match to both a V gene segment and a J gene segment was required. A rearrangement was called productive if the CDR3 had no stop codons and remained in frame with V and J, and every other rearrangement was called non-productive. CDR3 was defined by IMGT convention, running from the second conserved V-encoded cysteine to the conserved J-encoded phenylalanine. The earlier analysis of about 590 of the donors excluded sequences that lacked an unambiguous match to a single V gene segment. In an earlier analysis of 500 to 750 of the donors, V segments were called functional above 56.7% productive rearrangements and were called segregating when the between-donor standard deviation exceeded 5%. A statistical classification framework was built for diagnosing cytomegalovirus status from the catalog of TCR beta chain sequences. In a later analysis, V and J genes were assigned by comparing TCR nucleotide sequences against IMGT/GENE-DB human TR gene sequences. The TCRdist pipeline was used in a later analysis to assign CDR3 sequences and most-parsimonious VDJ recombination scenarios. In a later analysis, each TCR beta chain was defined by its CDR3 amino acid sequence together with its V-gene family, and reads without a unique V-gene family were excluded. To address suspected cross-contamination and a sequencing artifact, a later analysis removed approximately 600 highly shared, low-generation-probability nucleotide sequences. For each public chain, a later analysis derived a clonal expansion index from normalized ranks of inferred template counts within each repertoire. A later analysis computed generation probabilities with a VDJ recombination model fitted to out-of-frame rearrangements, and checked the results against IGoR. A later analysis scored TCR-TCR, TCR-HLA and TCR-CMV co-occurrence with hypergeometric tests, applying a repertoire-size bias correction to TCR pairs. A later analysis estimated false discovery rates by permuting HLA or CMV assignments 20 times. A later analysis grouped co-occurring TCRs with DBSCAN, adding TCRdist sequence similarity when clustering within HLA-allele-positive subsets. Repertoires with fewer than 30,000 or more than 120,000 public chains were left out of co-occurrence clustering, as were four to six repertoires with anomalous nucleotide sharing. TCRdb took this table from immuneACCESS and kept in-frame rearrangements with V and J called. Such tables lack part of the clones; where checked against another copy, unresolved V genes explain under half of the gap, and the rest is unexplained. V, J and clone size are those of that table, while D and trimming were read from the DNA. For this sample there are around 200,000 clones; around nine tenths appear just once. The ten most abundant clones make up roughly 0.33% of the sample.

These data originate in a study of cytomegalovirus exposure and HLA in healthy donors (dated by TCRdb to 2016 to 2017). About the study as a whole: In an earlier analysis of roughly 590 of the donors, 250 to 350 Gb of sequence data and just under 120 million unique TCR beta sequences from approximately 180 million T cells were reported. Approximately 330 gigabases of sequencing data and roughly 80 million unique TCR sequences made up an early release that covered approximately 650 HLA-typed donors. Of the roughly 390 genotyped donors, approximately 81% were placed in the genetic ancestry cluster associated with self-reported Caucasian donors. The aim of the study was to test whether cataloging public T cell receptors could identify signatures of past pathogen exposure. The study used immunosequencing to profile the T cell repertoires of approximately 650 subjects and linked those repertoires to cytomegalovirus serostatus. Besides the first cohort of about 730 subjects, a separate validation cohort made up of 120 different subjects was used. High-throughput TCR immunosequencing, statistical association of individual TCRs with disease status, and machine learning were combined to predict cytomegalovirus infection status. To study patterns of TCR occurrence, a later analysis re-analyzed previously published TCR beta repertoires from 550 to 800 donors and added high-resolution HLA genotyping. In the later analysis, no new phenotypic data were used to find candidate immune exposures; instead, reliance was placed on TCR beta sequences and their occurrence across donors. In an earlier analysis of roughly 540 of the donors, high-throughput TCR beta sequencing was used to judge whether each TCR beta V gene segment behaved as functional or pseudogenic. Donor age, sex, ethnicity and CMV serostatus were compiled together with the repertoire data. A later genetic analysis took genome-wide SNP genotypes for about 65% of the roughly 670 donors and used that subset as a discovery cohort. All discovery cohort repertoires had been generated using a single sequencing platform. Class I and class II HLA loci were covered by the typing at four-digit resolution. Typing coverage varied by locus: about 620-630 donors for A, B, C, DRB1 and DQB1; around 560 for DQA1; over 600 for DPA1; 450 to 480 for DPB1. Because of strong linkage in the cohort, a few DR-DQ haplotypes were treated as single units for association and clustering. On average, roughly 250,000 unique TCR beta nucleotide sequences were sequenced per donor among 398 genotyped donors of the cohort, with 15% to 20% of those sequences being non-productive.

The cohort was made up of about 670 healthy bone marrow donors. At the time of sampling, every cohort member was nominally healthy, though immune exposures that went unrecorded were likely present. The donor tested CMV seronegative, placing the donor among the approximately 400 seronegative members of the cohort. Each donor provided a peripheral blood sample, and peripheral blood mononuclear cells were used for TCR beta sequencing. Genomic DNA was extracted from the blood cell samples with the Qiagen DNeasy Blood Extraction Kit. Study-level results and caveats: The study gave a list of under 200 TCR beta chains associated with cytomegalovirus. Linkage disequilibrium might explain the correlated functional status among segregating V segments, but an unknown experimental factor could not be excluded. An earlier analysis of 450 to 750 of the donors showed that most TCR beta V segments appeared in productive rearrangements either about 90% or about 30% of the time, which broadly matched IMGT annotations. The earlier analysis of some 560 of the donors excluded roughly 17 rarely observed V segments, including chromosome 9 orphons, because counts were too low. In a later analysis, TCR association rates were found to vary across HLA loci, with the most associated TCRs seen for DRB1 alleles and the fewest for HLA-C alleles. According to a later analysis, parvovirus B19, influenza, CMV and Epstein-Barr virus appeared linked to several top co-occurrence clusters. The sequencing pipeline was judged likely to have produced a cluster of highly shared sequence variants as a technical artifact. A later genetic analysis reported fewer N-insertions in productive TCRs among donors in an Asian-associated ancestry cluster than the approximately 670-donor mean. Most CMV-associated TCR beta chains appeared to be HLA-restricted in a later analysis, and the HLA associations seemed to be driven largely by CMV exposure. Because HLA typing was missing for some donors at each locus, association tests included only the typed subset. A further reported finding was that TCR beta sequences accurately predicted the HLA-A and HLA-B alleles for most subjects in the first cohort. A later genetic analysis associated a missense DCLRE1C variant with V-gene and J-gene trimming of TCR beta chains, and an independent cohort replicated the association. CMV serostatus was the only immune exposure information available for the cohort. In this cohort, only TCR beta chains were sequenced, and detectable features were limited by the absence of alpha or paired-chain data. Specific HLA alleles were associated with roughly 16,000 TCR beta sequences at a false discovery rate of 0.05 in a later analysis. When HLA alleles, especially DR and DQ, strongly co-occurred, TCR associations were difficult to assign to individual alleles. The classifier was reported to diagnose cytomegalovirus status with high specificity and sensitivity in both the original and validation cohorts. Presence/absence analyses assumed roughly uniform sequencing depth across donors, an assumption that may not hold. According to the authors, the approach could potentially be generalized to other disease states and immunological phenotypes. A later analysis found that HLA-associated TCR beta chains were more clonally expanded and had lower generation probabilities than equally common non-associated chains. In vitro tests confirmed that a few of the cytomegalovirus-associated TCR beta chains recognize cytomegalovirus antigens. Because the 87-base-pair reads could not distinguish some IMGT-functional V segments, including TRBV6-2 and TRBV6-3, those segments were excluded. While some public TCRs were present in many individuals, most TCR sequences turned up only very rarely across donors.

CDR1 MNHEY and CDR2 SVGAGI were looked up in the germline V gene. The junction shows trimming of 5 bases on V and 10 bases on J, plus 11 bases between the germline ends. The CDR3 contains 11 residues, cysteine and phenylalanine counted. Only CDR3 DNA remains: 33 bases, in frame from the first base. The sequence came from a woman aged 25 to 39 in good health and CMV-seronegative. Sequencing used PBMCs. The receptor chain draws on TRBV6-5 and TRBJ1-1; tentative D gene TRBD1, with 6 bases matching. CDR3 protein: CASSLQGTAFF. The nucleotides are TGTGCCAGCAGTCTTCAGGGGACAGCTTTCTTT.